This is a list of T cell receptor beta chains from one sample in a study of cytomegalovirus exposure and HLA in healthy donors. The data were produced by immunoSEQ multiplex PCR, yet TCRdb's version contains in-frame clones alone and is incomplete. The sample yields about 84,000 clones, about 60% seen once. Sample: PBMCs. These receptors all come from a woman aged 40 to 50 in good health and CMV-seropositive. Each CDR3 is given with its conserved first and last residue. A D gene is named only where the DNA matches it firmly. Not every row has a clone size; where given, it reads once, few, many or a size class.

TRBJ2-6	-	TRBV19	few	TGTGCCAGTAATATTGAGGGCCCGGGGGCCAACGTCCTGACTTTC	CASNIEGPGANVLTF
TRBJ2-2	TRBD1	TRBV5-1	-	TGCGCCAGCAGCTTGCAGGGGGACACCGGGGAGCTGTTTTTT	CASSLQGDTGELFF
TRBJ2-7	-	TRBV4-3	-	TGCGCCAGCAGCCTCAGCCCGGCGGGCTCCTACGAGCAGTACTTC	CASSLSPAGSYEQYF
TRBJ1-1	-	TRBV30	-	TGTGCCTGGAGTCGGGGCACTGAAGCTTTCTTT	CAWSRGTEAFF
TRBJ1-2	-	TRBV7-2	-	TGTGCCAGCAGCCGAAACCGGCAGGAAGGCTACACCTTC	CASSRNRQEGYTF
TRBJ2-7	-	TRBV29-1	-	TGCAGCGTTGGGCAGGGGAAAACAGAGCAGTACTTC	CSVGQGKTEQYF
TRBJ1-1	TRBD1	TRBV6-5	-	TGTGCCAGCAGGGACAGGGTAGCAACTGAAGCTTTCTTT	CASRDRVATEAFF
TRBJ1-2	-	TRBV4-3	-	TGCGCCAGCAGCCAAGGGTTTGCGGGGGCCGCCTCCTACACCTTC	CASSQGFAGAASYTF
TRBJ2-7	-	TRBV4-1	few	TGCGCCAGCAGCCGTAGTACAGGTCCCACCTACGAGCAGTACTTC	CASSRSTGPTYEQYF
TRBJ2-5	-	TRBV19	-	TGTGCCAGTAGTTCGGAGACCCAGTACTTC	CASSSETQYF
TRBJ2-6	-	TRBV5-4	-	TGTGCCAGCAGCCCTAGAGGAGGGCTCGGAGCTGGGGCCAACGTCCTGACTTTC	CASSPRGGLGAGANVLTF
TRBJ2-5	TRBD1	TRBV2	-	TGTGCCAGCCGGGACAGGGTAGGGGAGACCCAGTACTTC	CASRDRVGETQYF
TRBJ2-2	TRBD2	TRBV11-3	-	TGTGCCAGCAGCCCTTGGACTAGCAACTTAACTTCGAACACCGGGGAGCTGTTTTTT	CASSPWTSNLTSNTGELFF
TRBJ2-7	TRBD1	TRBV6-6	few	TGTGCCAGCAGCACGGGACAGGATGTGTACGAGCAGTACTTC	CASSTGQDVYEQYF
TRBJ2-1	TRBD2	TRBV10-1	-	TGCGCCAGCAGTGAAGGAGGGAGGGCCCGAGGGCAGTTCTTC	CASSEGGRARGQFF
TRBJ1-2	-	TRBV2	once	TGTGCCAGCAGCGCCAGGGAATGGGGCTACACCTTC	CASSAREWGYTF
TRBJ1-1	-	TRBV19	few	TGTGCCAGTAGTATAGGGGCAGGGGATGAAGCTTTCTTT	CASSIGAGDEAFF
TRBJ1-2	-	TRBV28	-	TGTGCCAGCCGACAGGTGAATAACTATGGCTACACCTTC	CASRQVNNYGYTF
TRBJ2-7	TRBD2	TRBV6-6	-	TGTGCCAGCAGGCCTAGCGGGGGCTACGAGCAGTACTTC	CASRPSGGYEQYF
TRBJ2-5	-	TRBV5-4	-	TGTGCCAGCAGCCTGCGTAGTGATTGGACCCAGTACTTC	CASSLRSDWTQYF
TRBJ2-5	TRBD2	TRBV7-6	once	TGTGCCAGCAGCCTCGGGACTAGCGGGAGGGGACCCGGTGAGACCCAGTACTTC	CASSLGTSGRGPGETQYF
TRBJ2-3	-	TRBV7-2	-	TGTGCCAGCAAGCTTGAAACGGGAGCAGATACGCAGTATTTT	CASKLETGADTQYF
TRBJ2-7	-	TRBV10-1	once	TGCGCCAGCAGTGAGTCCCGAATCGACCCATCAGGGCAGTACTTC	CASSESRIDPSGQYF
TRBJ2-1	TRBD2	TRBV7-9	few	TGTGCCAGCAGTTTCGGTAGGGGACTAGCGGGAGAATACAATGAGCAGTTCTTC	CASSFGRGLAGEYNEQFF
TRBJ1-2	-	TRBV11-2	-	TGTGCCAGCAGCTTAAGTCGAGATAACTATGGCTACACCTTC	CASSLSRDNYGYTF
TRBJ1-3	-	TRBV7-7	-	TGTGCCAGCAGCTTGCAGGCGCTAAGCTCTGGAAACACCATATATTTT	CASSLQALSSGNTIYF
TRBJ2-5	-	TRBV28	-	TGTGCCAGCAGTCTCCGGGAGACCCAGTACTTC	CASSLRETQYF
TRBJ2-3	TRBD2	TRBV6-5	-	TGTGCCAGCAGTTATAGCGGGAGCGGTGATACGCAGTATTTT	CASSYSGSGDTQYF
TRBJ1-2	-	TRBV4-3	-	TGCGCCAGCAGCTATCAGGCAGGCAAAGGCGATAACTATGGCTACACCTTC	CASSYQAGKGDNYGYTF
TRBJ2-3	TRBD1	TRBV5-1	few	TGCGCCAGCAGCTTCGGGACAGGGGACAAGTATTTT	CASSFGTGDKYF
TRBJ1-1	-	TRBV28	-	TGTGCCAGCAGTTTAGGAGAAGGGAGCAGTGGAGGGGAAGCTTTCTTT	CASSLGEGSSGGEAFF
TRBJ2-2	-	TRBV5-6	-	TGTGCCAGCGAACGGCGGGGGAACACCGGGGAGCTGTTTTTT	CASERRGNTGELFF
TRBJ1-1	TRBD1	TRBV4-3	-	TGCGCCAGCAGCCAAGATCATGCGAGGACAGGGTGGGGTGAAGCTTTCTTT	CASSQDHARTGWGEAFF
TRBJ2-5	TRBD2	TRBV2	-	TGTGCCAGCAACCTGTTAGGGACTATCCTAGGGGAGACCCAGTACTTC	CASNLLGTILGETQYF
TRBJ1-1	-	TRBV7-9	-	TGTGCCAGCAGCTTAGTATCTCGAGGGACTGAAGCTTTCTTT	CASSLVSRGTEAFF
TRBJ2-7	-	TRBV7-2	-	TGTGCCAGCGCCCCAGGGTGGACCTACGAGCAGTACTTC	CASAPGWTYEQYF
TRBJ2-3	-	TRBV5-4	once	TGTGCCAGCAGCGTGAGCGATACGCAGTATTTT	CASSVSDTQYF
TRBJ2-2	-	TRBV7-9	-	TGTGCCAGCAGCCCCGTAGGAGCTACGAACACCGGGGAGCTGTTTTTT	CASSPVGATNTGELFF
TRBJ2-1	TRBD2	TRBV10-3	few	TGTGCCATCAGTGGGACTAGCGGGAGCAATGAGCAGTTCTTC	CAISGTSGSNEQFF
TRBJ1-1	-	TRBV6-5	-	TGTGCCAGCAGTTCCCCGATTTCGGAGACTGAAGCTTTCTTT	CASSSPISETEAFF
TRBJ2-2	-	TRBV28	-	TGTGCCAGCAGGAAAGCCTCCGGGGAGCTGTTTTTT	CASRKASGELFF
TRBJ1-1	-	TRBV13	-	TGTGCCAGCAGCTCCGAGCGTGGGAGGGGCCTCAGCATGAACACTGAAGCTTTCTTT	CASSSERGRGLSMNTEAFF
TRBJ2-1	-	TRBV9	-	TGTGCCAGCAGCGTAGCCGGGTGGGGGCAAGAGCAGTTCTTC	CASSVAGWGQEQFF
TRBJ1-1	-	TRBV30	once	TGTGCCCGGAGAAAATTACTTGAAGCTTTCTTT	CARRKLLEAFF
TRBJ2-7	-	TRBV6-5	-	TGTGCCAGCAGTTCAGGGACATTGCTCGAGCAGTACTTC	CASSSGTLLEQYF
TRBJ2-5	TRBD2	TRBV5-1	-	TGCGCCAGCAGCTTGGGAGCGGGAGATGTAGAGACCCAGTACTTC	CASSLGAGDVETQYF